This TCR beta chain was recorded in a study of cytomegalovirus exposure and HLA in healthy donors. Study conclusions and caveats: Analysis was carried out at a later point, and it linked a missense DCLRE1C variant to TCR beta V- and J-gene trimming.

As regards this clone: Antigen: not known.

CDR3 length equals 15 residues. Germline-derived CDR1 and CDR2 are LGHNA and YNFKEQ. Trimming cost V 1 base and J 1 base, with 11 bases left between them. The PCR used 60 Vbeta and 13 Jbeta primers. This table comes from immunoSEQ multiplex PCR, and its TCRdb copy is limited to in-frame clones, with some not included. The sample contains roughly 98,000 clones, more than 70% of which appear only once. What was sequenced was PBMCs. This chain connects TRBV4-2 to TRBJ2-7; weak D call: TRBD2 (6 bases). This TCR came from a man between 18 and 29 years old in good health and CMV-seropositive. The CDR3, as DNA: TGTGCCAGCAGCCAAGGGGACTCTGAATCCTACGAGCAGTACTTC. It translates to CASSQGDSESYEQYF.